This T cell receptor beta chain is drawn from a study of response to subunit inactivated influenza vaccine. Whole-study findings and limits: Authors suggested seasonal influenza vaccinations each recruit few new T cells.

One entry per CDR3 protein results from TCRdb running MiXCR on the RT-PCR reads. The data contain about 300,000 distinct CDR3 sequences, less than 25% of them singletons. Germline loops: CDR1 SNHLY, CDR2 FYNNEI. The CDR3 runs 12 residues. V was clipped by 8 bases and J by 3 bases, with 8 bases between them. In this sample, this clonotype turned up a few times. Its target is unknown. This chain uses TRBV2 with TRBJ1-5; D gene unclear. This clonotype originated in a man between 50 and 75 years old who received an inactivated influenza vaccine. The sample here was PBMCs from blood, taken approximately 22 months after vaccination. The chain's CDR3 is CASHQINQPQHF. DNA for the CDR3: TGTGCCAGCCACCAAATCAATCAGCCCCAGCATTTT.